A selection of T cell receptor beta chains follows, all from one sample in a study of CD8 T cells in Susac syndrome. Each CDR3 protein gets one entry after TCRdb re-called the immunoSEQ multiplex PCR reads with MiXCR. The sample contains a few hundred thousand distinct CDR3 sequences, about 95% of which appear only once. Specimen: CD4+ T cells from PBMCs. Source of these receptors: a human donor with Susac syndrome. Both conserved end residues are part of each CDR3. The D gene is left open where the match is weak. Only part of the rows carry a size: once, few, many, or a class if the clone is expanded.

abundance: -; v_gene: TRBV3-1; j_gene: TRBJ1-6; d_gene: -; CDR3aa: CASAASSYNSPLHF; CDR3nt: TGTGCCAGCGCCGCGAGCTCCTATAATTCACCCCTCCACTTT
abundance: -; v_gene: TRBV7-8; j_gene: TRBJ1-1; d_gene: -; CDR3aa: CASSRGTGRNTEAFF; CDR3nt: TGTGCCAGCAGCCGTGGTACAGGGAGGAACACTGAAGCTTTCTTT
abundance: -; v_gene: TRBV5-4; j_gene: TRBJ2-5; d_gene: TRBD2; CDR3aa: CASRLAGVQETQYF; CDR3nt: TGTGCCAGCAGACTAGCGGGGGTACAAGAGACCCAGTACTTC
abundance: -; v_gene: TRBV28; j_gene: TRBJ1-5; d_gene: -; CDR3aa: CASSSPPIQPQHF; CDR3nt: TGTGCCAGCAGTAGCCCCCCCATTCAGCCCCAGCATTTT
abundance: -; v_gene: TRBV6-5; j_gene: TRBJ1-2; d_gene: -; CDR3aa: CASSYSGIYGYTF; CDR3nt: TGTGCCAGCAGTTACTCCGGGATCTATGGCTACACCTTC
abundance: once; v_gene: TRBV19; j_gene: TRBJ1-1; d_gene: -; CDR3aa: CASRMGSTEAFF; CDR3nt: TGTGCCAGTAGGATGGGGAGTACAGAAGCTTTCTTT
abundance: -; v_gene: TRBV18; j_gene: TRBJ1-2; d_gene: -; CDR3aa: CASSPGESNYGYTF; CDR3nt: TGTGCCAGCTCACCGGGGGAATCTAACTATGGCTACACCTTC
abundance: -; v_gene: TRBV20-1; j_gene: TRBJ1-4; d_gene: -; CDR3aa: CSARAQWQGREKLFF; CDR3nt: TGCAGTGCTAGAGCCCAGTGGCAGGGGCGCGAAAAACTGTTTTTT
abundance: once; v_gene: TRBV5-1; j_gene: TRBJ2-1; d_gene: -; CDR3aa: CASSLVNNEQFF; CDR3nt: TGCGCCAGCAGCTTGGTCAACAATGAGCAGTTCTTC
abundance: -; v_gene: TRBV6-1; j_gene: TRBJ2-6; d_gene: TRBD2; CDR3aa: CASSPWTGGTGANVLTF; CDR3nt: TGTGCCAGCTCTCCCTGGACGGGGGGGACTGGGGCCAACGTCCTGACTTTC
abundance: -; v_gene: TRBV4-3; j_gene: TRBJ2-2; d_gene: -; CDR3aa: CASSQVDRGGGELFF; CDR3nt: TGCGCCAGCAGCCAAGTAGACCGGGGCGGCGGGGAGCTGTTTTTT
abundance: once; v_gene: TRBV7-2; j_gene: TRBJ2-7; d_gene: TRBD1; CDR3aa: CASSLAGTGILYEQYF; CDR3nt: TGTGCCAGCAGCTTGGCCGGGACAGGGATCTTGTACGAGCAGTACTTC
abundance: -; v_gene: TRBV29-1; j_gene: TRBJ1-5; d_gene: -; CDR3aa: CSVASDGSNQPQHF; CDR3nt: TGCAGCGTTGCGTCAGACGGTAGCAATCAGCCCCAGCATTTT